The clone carrying this T cell receptor (beta chain) was seen at least ten times. V dropped 1 base and J dropped 3 bases, with 7 bases sitting between them. Germline CDR1 reads SGHKS; CDR2 reads YYEKEE (reference sequence). The CDR3 has 13 amino acids. TCRdb reanalysed the 5' RACE reads using MiXCR and keeps one entry per CDR3 protein. The table lists tens of thousands of distinct CDR3 sequences, more than 3% of them singletons, with roughly 2% in the top ten. These data belong to a study of neurological immune-mediated disorders. The material sequenced was CD4+ T cells from blood. This chain uses TRBV5-5 with TRBJ2-5; D remains unclear. The receptor comes from a woman aged 40 to 50 with multiple sclerosis. The chain's CDR3 is CASSLTGEETQYF. The CDR3 region has the DNA TGTGCCAGCAGCTTGACTGGAGAAGAGACCCAGTACTTC. The full variable domain, in which reference TRBV5-5 and TRBJ2-5 provide the parts outside the CDR3, is DAGVTQSPTHLIKTRGQQVTLRCSPISGHKSVSWYQQVLGQGPQFIFQYYEKEERGRGNFPDRFSARQFPNYSSELNVNALLLGDSALYLCASSLTGEETQYFGPGTRLLVL.